The 4 T cell receptor beta chains below were found in one sample sequenced in a study of blood T cell repertoires in COVID-19. Profiling relied on immunoSEQ multiplex PCR, and the TCRdb table lists in-frame clones only, not all of them. Of about 160,000 clones listed, 85% to 95% are singletons. The sample taken for sequencing was peripheral blood. Every receptor here comes from a woman aged 55-69 years with COVID-19, enrolled during active disease.

This chain links TRBV30 with TRBJ1-2; 7 bases fit TRBD1. The length of the CDR3 is 12 residues. After removal of 2 bases from V and 8 bases from J, the junction contained 5 bases not matched to a gene. Germline V gene lookup returns CDR1 GTSNPN and CDR2 SVGIG (reference sequence). The CDR3 protein is CAWSTTGTGYTF. DNA of the CDR3: TGTGCCTGGAGTACGACAGGGACCGGCTACACCTTC.

The chain combines TRBV7-2 with TRBJ1-5, with 10 bases that match TRBD1. This CDR3 is 16 amino acids long. The V gene's germline CDR1 is SGHTA and CDR2 FQGNSA. V was pared by 1 base and J by 5 bases, with 5 bases of the junction left unmatched. This chain's CDR3 is CASSLDVGTGDQPQHF. The CDR3 DNA follows: TGTGCCAGCAGCTTAGATGTTGGGACAGGGGATCAGCCCCAGCATTTT.

With regard to this clone: Mismatch with germline at one junction end may stem from a read error. The chain uses TRBV6-2 or TRBV6-3 and TRBJ1-1, with D unresolved. This CDR3 has 13 residues. The V gene's germline CDR1 is MNHEY and CDR2 SVGEGT. CDR3 amino acids: CASSYVGLGFGVF. In DNA, the CDR3 is TGTGCCAGCAGTTACGTTGGGTTAGGATTTGGAGTCTTT.

V and J are TRBV12-3 or TRBV12-4 and TRBJ1-2; D is possibly TRBD1 (6 bases). The V end lost 3 bases, the J end lost 4 bases, and 9 bases lay between the germline ends. The CDR3 is made up of 13 amino acids. CDR3 sequence (DNA): TGTGCCAGCAGTTTTCAGGGGACCTATGGCTACACCTTC. It specifies CASSFQGTYGYTF.